This T cell receptor (beta chain) is drawn from a study of shared T cell receptors in the human thymus. Method: immunoSEQ multiplex PCR; TCRdb's copy keeps in-frame clones and lacks some. This table holds 55,000 to 75,000 clones, about 95% found once. Germline CDR1 SGHDN, CDR2 FVKESK. The CDR3 extends over 19 amino acids. Trimming took 1 base from V and 0 from J; bases not matched to a gene: 13. Sample: thymocytes. The genes are TRBV14 and TRBJ2-7, with 9 nucleotides matching TRBD2. This receptor was obtained from a human donor. CDR3 sequence reads: CASSQGLAGLNKDSYEQYF. For the CDR3, the DNA is TGTGCCAGCAGCCAAGGTCTAGCGGGGTTGAACAAGGACTCCTACGAGCAGTACTTC.